This T cell receptor (beta chain) was sequenced in a study of T cell changes during pregnancy in multiple sclerosis (dated by TCRdb to about 2019). Regarding the study in general: The study looked at changes in the T cell repertoire across pregnancy in women with multiple sclerosis.

About this clone: It has no known antigen specificity. Within one base of it there is no much larger clone, and no base qualities were kept.

Libraries were prepared through the immunoSEQ multiplex PCR assay. This immuneACCESS table, as held by TCRdb, lists in-frame sequences with V and J called but not all clones. Of the missing ones, under half trace to an unresolved V gene in checked studies; the others have no known cause. This sample is represented by about 93,000 clones; less than 95% of them were singletons. The biggest ten clones account for 0.95% of the sample. Counted from cysteine to phenylalanine, this CDR3 has 14 amino acids. Of the read, only the CDR3 DNA is kept; its 42 bases are in frame from base 1. CDR1 is given as LNHDA and CDR2 as SQIVND, both from the germline V gene (reference sequence). Relative to germline, V is missing 5 bases and J is missing 8 bases, with 12 bases of the junction outside any gene match.

The rearranged chain carries TRBV19 and TRBJ2-7; 7 junctional bases match TRBD1. This material consisted of peripheral blood, taken before pregnancy. This clonotype originated in a female donor with multiple sclerosis, enrolled in a pregnancy study. CDR3 loop: CASSPRGTARQQYF. The base sequence is TGTGCCAGTAGTCCGCGAGGGACAGCACGCCAGCAGTACTTC. Supplemented by the reference TRBV19 and TRBJ2-7 proteins around the CDR3, the complete variable domain is DGGITQSPKYLFRKEGQNVTLSCEQNLNHDAMYWYRQDPGQGLRLIYYSQIVNDFQKGDIAEGYSVSREKKESFPLTVTSAQKNPTAFYLCASSPRGTARQQYFGPGTRLTVT.